Reported below is one T cell receptor (beta chain). Its antigen is not identified. This sample was taken from a study of OX40 agonist ivuxolimab in advanced cancers. On the study more broadly: While on treatment, patients had intravenous ivuxolimab at 0.01 to 10 mg/kg every 2 weeks.

The assay was immunoSEQ multiplex PCR, and TCRdb's table has in-frame clones only and misses some. This table holds approximately 71,000 clones, roughly 93% found once. Overall study results and limits: Some nonresponders additionally presented with little normalized T-cell clonal expansion.

CDR1 and CDR2 from the germline V gene are SGHRS and YFSETQ. The CDR3 contains 13 residues. The ends were cut back, 1 base at V and 6 bases at J, with 10 bases in the middle. This clonotype was obtained from an adult with an advanced solid tumor such as melanoma, head and neck, liver or kidney cancer. The chain links TRBV5-1 to TRBJ1-2, with a tentative D call TRBD1 (6 bases). The specimen was CD4+ or CD8+ T cells sorted from blood, collected in a trial of the OX40 agonist ivuxolimab. CDR3: CASSLIQGDGYTF. In DNA, the CDR3 is TGCGCCAGCAGCTTGATACAGGGTGATGGCTACACCTTC.